The next 27 T cell receptor beta chains were all read from a single sample in a study of blood T cell repertoires in COVID-19. The data were produced by immunoSEQ multiplex PCR, yet TCRdb's version contains in-frame clones alone and is incomplete. Seen here are around 41,000 clones, 75% to 90% observed once, and the top ten hold about 9.2%. The specimen sequenced was peripheral blood. All receptors derive from a woman of 80 years or more with active COVID-19.

The V gene is TRBV6-2 or TRBV6-3, the J gene TRBJ1-5; D possibly corresponds to TRBD1 (5 bases). Germline V gives CDR1 MNHEY, CDR2 SVGEGT. The CDR3 covers 15 residues. Trimming pared 3 bases from V and 2 bases from J, leaving 11 bases between. The CDR3: CASSYGRVGNQPQHF. The CDR3 nucleotides are TGTGCCAGCAGTTATGGCAGGGTTGGCAATCAGCCCCAGCATTTT.

J is TRBJ2-5 and V is TRBV15; the match to TRBD2 covers 9 bases. The junction had 14 bases not matched to a gene; V was cut back by 1 base and J by 5 bases. The CDR3 is made up of 18 amino acids. Germline CDR1 and CDR2: LNHNV and YYDKDF (reference sequence). The CDR3 sequence: CATSRVFSSGGGRETQYF. Written as DNA, the CDR3 is TGTGCCACCAGCAGAGTTTTTAGTAGCGGGGGTGGAAGGGAGACCCAGTACTTC.

A few counts support this clone. At one end the junction does not follow the germline gene, possibly because of a read error. The rearrangement links TRBV12-3 or TRBV12-4 to TRBJ2-2; perhaps TRBD2 as D (5 bases). This CDR3 has 11 residues. The CDR3 here is CASSRFGDLFF. The CDR3 DNA is TGTGCCAGCAGTCGTTTCGGGGATCTGTTTTTT.

The rearrangement uses TRBV5-4 and TRBJ1-2, with 9 bases aligning to TRBD1. This CDR3 has 13 amino acids. V lost 3 bases and J lost 6; bases outside the gene matches: 3. The germline gives CDR1 SGHNT, CDR2 YYREEE (reference sequence). The CDR3 sequence is CASSSQGADGYTF. Written as DNA, the CDR3 is TGTGCCAGCAGCTCACAGGGGGCCGATGGCTACACCTTC.

CDR3 coding DNA: TGTGCCAGCAGCTTAGCGCTCGGGGAGGACACTGAAGCTTTCTTT. Protein: CASSLALGEDTEAFF. The rearrangement uses TRBV7-2 and TRBJ1-1; D unresolved. The CDR3 covers 15 residues. CDR1 is SGHTA and CDR2 is FQGNSA in the germline V gene. Deletions cut 0 bases from V and 3 bases from J, with 11 bases between.

A single count supports this clone. This chain connects TRBV9 to TRBJ2-3; a possible D gene is TRBD1 (6 bases). Germline CDR1 reads SGDLS; CDR2 reads YYNGEE. This CDR3 has 14 residues. V shed 3 bases and J shed 3 bases, with 11 bases lying between them. The CDR3 loop reads CASSAQGLTDTQYF. In DNA form, the CDR3 reads TGTGCCAGCAGCGCGCAGGGGTTAACAGATACGCAGTATTTT.

V and J are TRBV6-5 and TRBJ2-3; no definite D call. This CDR3 comprises 13 residues. Germline CDR1 is MNHEY and CDR2 is SVGAGI. The germline V and J ends were trimmed by 7 bases and 2 bases, with 10 bases remaining between them. This chain's CDR3 is CASKPRVTDTQYF. The CDR3 DNA reads TGTGCCAGCAAGCCTCGCGTCACAGATACGCAGTATTTT.

The rearrangement uses TRBV18 and TRBJ1-1, with TRBD1 as a possible D gene (5 bases). V lost 8 bases to trimming and J lost 1 base, with 14 bases between them. Germline V lookup: CDR1 KGHSH, CDR2 LQKENI. The CDR3 consists of 14 residues. The CDR3 DNA is TGTGCCAGCCTCCAGGGCTGGGCGAACACTGAAGCTTTCTTT. It yields the protein CASLQGWANTEAFF.

The rearrangement joins TRBV5-6 to TRBJ2-7, with 8 positions matching TRBD2. Germline assignment: CDR1 SGHDT and CDR2 YYEEEE. V lost 4 bases, J lost 6 bases, and 6 bases stayed unmatched. The CDR3 length is 13 residues. The CDR3: CASSLTGGGEQYF. The CDR3 region has the DNA TGTGCCAGCAGCCTCACCGGGGGGGGCGAGCAGTACTTC.

The chain employs TRBV7-2 and TRBJ1-4; D gene ambiguous. From germline, CDR1 is SGHTA and CDR2 FQGNSA. The CDR3 has 15 amino acids. V gave up 1 base and J gave up 8 bases, with 14 bases separating them. The CDR3 DNA is TGTGCCAGCAGCTTAGTGTCTGGGGAGGGCGAAAAACTGTTTTTT. It yields the protein CASSLVSGEGEKLFF.

The chain couples TRBV18 to TRBJ2-7; 9 positions agree with TRBD1. The CDR3 runs to 17 residues. Germline-derived CDR1 and CDR2 are KGHSH and LQKENI. J was trimmed by 5 bases and V by 2 bases; bases with no gene match: 13. The CDR3 region has the DNA TGTGCCAGCTCACCAGGGGCCTCCGGGACAGGGTCTGACGAGCAGTACTTC. Translating gives CASSPGASGTGSDEQYF.

The CDR3, as DNA: TGTGCCAGCAGACGCGACAGGGTTTCTAATGGCTACACCTTC. Its translation is CASRRDRVSNGYTF. This sequence joins TRBV6-5 and TRBJ1-2, with 7 bases fitting TRBD1. The germline CDR1 and CDR2 sequences are MNHEY and SVGAGI. This CDR3 is 14 amino acids long. Trimming at V came to 6 bases and at J to 6 bases, leaving 10 bases not matched to a gene.

This chain joins TRBV9 and TRBJ2-3; 13 nucleotides align to TRBD2. The CDR3 sequence is 15 residues long. V was pared by 4 bases and J by 6 bases, with 5 bases of the junction left unmatched. CDR1 SGDLS and CDR2 YYNGEE come from the germline V gene. CDR3 in amino acids: CASSLGTSGADTQYF. In nucleotides, the CDR3 is TGTGCCAGCAGCCTCGGGACTAGCGGGGCCGATACGCAGTATTTT.

V usage is TRBV30 and J usage is TRBJ2-3; maybe TRBD1 (7 bases). The CDR3 extends over 15 amino acids. Germline CDR1 reads GTSNPN; CDR2 reads SVGIG (reference sequence). Trimming removed 5 bases from V and 0 bases from J, with 15 bases in between. The CDR3 DNA reads as TGTGCCTGGGGGAGGACAGGCCTTAGCACAGATACGCAGTATTTT. Protein: CAWGRTGLSTDTQYF. Full variable domain (outside the CDR3, taken from reference TRBV30 and TRBJ2-3): SQTIHQWPATLVQPVGSPLSLECTVEGTSNPNLYWYRQAAGRGLQLLFYSVGIGQISSEVPQNLSASRPQDRQFILSSKKLLLSDSGFYLCAWGRTGLSTDTQYFGPGTRLTVL.

CDR3 sequence: CASSPKCRGVCVTQYF. The CDR3, as DNA: TGCGCCAGCAGTCCCAAATGCAGGGGGGTTTGTGTGACCCAGTACTTC. The V call is TRBV23-1, the J call TRBJ2-5, with a weak D call TRBD1 (7 bases). TRBV23-1 is designated an ORF whose function remains uncertain. Trimming took 4 bases from V and 7 from J, leaving 22 bases between them. The CDR3 spans 16 residues.

V and J are TRBV19 and TRBJ2-3; 9 bases are a match to TRBD1. Losses at the gene ends were 3 bases for V and 7 bases for J; bases not matched to a gene: 8. Germline-derived CDR1 and CDR2 are LNHDA and SQIVND (reference sequence). CDR3 length equals 15 residues. The CDR3 reads CASSIQGQGRNTQYF. In nucleotides, the CDR3 is TGTGCCAGTAGTATTCAGGGACAGGGTCGAAATACGCAGTATTTT.

The chain links TRBV2 to TRBJ2-5, with 7 bases fitting TRBD1. The CDR3 has 14 amino acids. The germline V gene encodes CDR1 SNHLY and CDR2 FYNNEI. V trimming: 4 bases; J trimming: 2 bases; junction bases outside the gene matches: 4. Written as DNA, the CDR3 is TGTGCCAGCAGTGTGGGACAGCAGCAAGAGACCCAGTACTTC. This encodes CASSVGQQQETQYF.

The chain couples TRBV11-3 to TRBJ2-1, with 9 bases aligning to TRBD2. This CDR3 region has 15 residues. Trimming at V came to 0 bases and at J to 8 bases, leaving 5 bases not matched to a gene. Germline V gene lookup returns CDR1 SGHNT and CDR2 YENEEA. The CDR3 DNA reads TGTGCCAGCAGCTTAGAAGGGCGGGGGGGTGATGAGCAGTTCTTC. It translates to CASSLEGRGGDEQFF.

The V and J genes are TRBV19 and TRBJ1-4, with D unresolved. Germline values: CDR1 LNHDA, CDR2 SQIVND (reference sequence). The germline V and J ends were trimmed by 9 bases and 4 bases, with 9 bases remaining between them. The CDR3 loop spans 12 amino acids. CDR3 in amino acids: CASTRDNEKLFF. The CDR3 DNA reads TGTGCCAGCACACGGGATAATGAAAAACTGTTTTTT.

The genes are TRBV6-2 or TRBV6-3 and TRBJ1-5; D not certain. Trimming left V 2 bases short and J 6 bases short, with 11 bases between. The CDR3 is 14 amino acids. CDR1 is MNHEY and CDR2 is SVGEGT in the germline V gene. The CDR3 here is CASSYGGKPQPQHF. The CDR3 DNA follows: TGTGCCAGCAGTTACGGAGGGAAGCCTCAGCCCCAGCATTTT.

The gene calls are TRBV7-3 and TRBJ2-1, with TRBD2 as a possible D gene (5 bases). The CDR3 runs 15 residues. The germline V gene encodes CDR1 SGHTA and CDR2 FQGTGA. V lost 1 base and J lost 4, with 11 bases in between. CDR3 bases: TGTGCCAGCAGCTTAATGAGCGGCCTTTACAATGAGCAGTTCTTC. Protein product: CASSLMSGLYNEQFF.

The CDR3 DNA is TGTGCCAGCACCGGCGGGACAGGGACCTCCTACGAGCAGTACTTC. It yields the protein CASTGGTGTSYEQYF. The V call is TRBV2, the J call TRBJ2-7; the match to TRBD1 covers 9 bases. The CDR3 loop spans 15 amino acids. Germline V gives CDR1 SNHLY, CDR2 FYNNEI. Unmatched junction bases numbered 7, after V lost 7 bases and J lost 0 bases.

The chain links TRBV29-1 to TRBJ1-1; D is uncertain. The germline V and J ends were trimmed by 2 bases and 8 bases, with 12 bases remaining between them. The CDR3 loop spans 12 amino acids. Per germline, CDR1 SQVTM and CDR2 ANQGSEA. The CDR3 loop reads CSVENGVHEAFF. The DNA of the CDR3 is TGCAGCGTTGAAAACGGGGTCCACGAAGCTTTCTTT. The variable domain in full, completed from reference TRBV29-1 and TRBJ1-1, reads SAVISQKPSRDICQRGTSLTIQCQVDSQVTMMFWYRQQPGQSLTLIATANQGSEATYESGFVIDKFPISRPNLTFSTLTVSNMSPEDSSIYLCSVENGVHEAFFGQGTRLTVV.

J is TRBJ2-6 and V is TRBV15; maybe TRBD2 (5 bases). The CDR3 covers 14 residues. The germline V gene has CDR1 LNHNV and CDR2 YYDKDF (reference sequence). V dropped 8 bases and J dropped 0 bases, with 8 bases sitting between them. The CDR3 is CATRDYSGANVLTF. The CDR3 bases are TGTGCCACCCGGGATTACTCTGGGGCCAACGTCCTGACTTTC.

The gene calls are TRBV15 and TRBJ2-3; D possibly corresponds to TRBD2 (5 bases). The CDR3 loop spans 16 amino acids. V was pared by 5 bases and J by 2 bases, with 17 bases between. Per germline, CDR1 LNHNV and CDR2 YYDKDF (reference sequence). This CDR3 is CATSPGLAAYTDTQYF. Here the CDR3 DNA reads TGTGCCACCAGCCCCGGACTTGCGGCCTACACAGATACGCAGTATTTT.

The V call is TRBV14, the J call TRBJ2-5; a weak D match, TRBD2 (5 bases). Trimming stripped 4 bases from V and 0 bases from J, with 9 bases between. The CDR3 is made up of 14 amino acids. Germline CDR1 reads SGHDN; CDR2 reads FVKESK. CDR3 residues: CASSRSGYQETQYF. DNA for the CDR3: TGTGCCAGCAGCCGGTCGGGGTACCAAGAGACCCAGTACTTC.

The gene calls are TRBV9 and TRBJ2-5, with 15 positions matching TRBD2. Germline loops: CDR1 SGDLS, CDR2 YYNGEE. With V trimmed by 2 bases and J by 3 bases, 5 bases remained unmatched. The CDR3 contains 17 residues. CDR3 region: CASSVGLAGGGEETQYF. CDR3 coding DNA: TGTGCCAGCAGCGTGGGACTAGCGGGGGGCGGGGAAGAGACCCAGTACTTC.